This T cell receptor beta chain was captured by sequencing in a study of blood T cell repertoires in COVID-19 (dated by TCRdb to 2018 to 2021). With respect to the entire study: Samples covering the acute and convalescent phases of COVID-19 were provided by collaborators in the United States, Italy and Spain. The samples were drawn from two sources: the first 160 participants of the ongoing ImmuneRACE study, and over 950 subjects contributed by 6 global collaborators. The prospective study material was composed of cDNA or gDNA derived from T cells, B-cell-depleted T cells, or PBMCs. Where available, HLA class I and class II types were obtained from metadata supplied by the sample provider rather than from assay-based typing. The repertoires were made available in a free public database intended to serve as a resource for research on the immune response to SARS-CoV-2. Nearly every sample came with metadata listing a de-identified subject ID, COVID-19 status, age in years and sex. Subjects who had been exposed to COVID-19, were actively infected with it, or had recovered from it provided the deeply sampled blood TCRbeta repertoires that made up the dataset.

TCRbeta CDR3 regions were amplified from genomic DNA using the immunoSEQ Assay, a bias-controlled multiplex PCR. The published analysis was carried out like this. Nucleated cell counts per sample were estimated from amplification of reference gene primers within the assay. Sequence reads were collapsed and filtered to measure the absolute abundance of every unique TCRbeta CDR3 rearrangement. For each sample, productive Simpson clonality was calculated as the square root of Simpson's diversity index over productive rearrangements. The immuneACCESS repertoire file appears here via TCRdb, limited to in-frame rearrangements. These files lack a portion of the clones; in checked studies, under half of the deficit traces to unresolved V genes, and the cause of the others is not known. V and J calls and clone size follow that table, whereas D and trimming were derived from the DNA. In this sample the table shows roughly 190,000 clones, 75% to 90% of which occur a single time. The ten largest clones represent approximately 0.8% of the sample.

Here is what the overall study found, with its caveats: How much clinical and demographic metadata was included differed by source and by participant, and the metadata was provided uncurated.

Enrolling through a virtual design, the prospective study's participants ranged in age from roughly 18 to 90 years and lived across around 25 United States geographic areas. To assign participants to cohorts, the prospective study relied on clinical history that participants themselves reported in a screening survey and a study questionnaire. ImmuneRACE Cohort 3 recovered participants were defined by two consecutive negative NP/OP PCR tests, healthcare professional clearance, or symptom resolution. Mobile phlebotomists in the prospective study collected whole blood, serum and a nasopharyngeal or oropharyngeal swab from every participant. Over a roughly 2-month period, participants in the prospective study had the option of providing additional blood draws and questionnaires. Before DNA extraction, prospective study blood samples were shipped either frozen or at room temperature. The germline V gene (reference sequence) provides CDR1 LGHDT and CDR2 YNNKEL. From cysteine to phenylalanine, the CDR3 is 18 amino acids long. Only the CDR3 DNA stays, 54 bases, in frame from base 1. Trimmed from V: 3 bases; trimmed from J: 0 bases; junction bases lacking a gene match: 8.

As to this clone: Its antigen has not been determined. No much larger clone is present one base from it, and per-base qualities are unavailable.

The TCR comes from a woman aged 18-29 years who had recovered from COVID-19. Sequences were obtained from PBMCs or T cells enriched from blood (not recorded which). Rearrangement joined TRBV3-1 (or the pseudogene TRBV3-2) to TRBJ2-2; a stretch of 9 junction bases matches TRBD2. This receptor carries the CDR3 CASSHLPSGIANTGELFF. In nucleotide form, the sequence is TGTGCCAGCAGCCACCTACCTAGCGGGATCGCGAACACCGGGGAGCTGTTTTTT.